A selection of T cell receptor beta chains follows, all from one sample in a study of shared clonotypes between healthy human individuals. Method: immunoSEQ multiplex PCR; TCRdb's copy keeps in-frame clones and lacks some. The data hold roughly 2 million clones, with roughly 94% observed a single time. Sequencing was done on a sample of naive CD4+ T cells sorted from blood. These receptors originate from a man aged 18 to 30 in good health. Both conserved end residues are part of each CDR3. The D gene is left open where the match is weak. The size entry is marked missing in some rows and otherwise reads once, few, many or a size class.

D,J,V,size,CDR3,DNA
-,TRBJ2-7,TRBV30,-,CAWNRGTVYEQYF,TGTGCCTGGAATCGGGGAACGGTCTACGAGCAGTACTTC
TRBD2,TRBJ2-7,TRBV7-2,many,CASSSTSGRTYEQYF,TGTGCCAGCAGCTCGACTAGCGGGAGGACGTACGAGCAGTACTTC
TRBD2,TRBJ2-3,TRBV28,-,CASSLPGGKRDTQYF,TGTGCCAGCAGTCTCCCCGGGGGGAAGAGAGATACGCAGTATTTT
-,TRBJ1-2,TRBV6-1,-,CASSEVNRDYGYTF,TGTGCCAGCAGTGAAGTAAACCGAGACTATGGCTACACCTTC
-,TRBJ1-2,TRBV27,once,CASSSAYYNYGYTF,TGTGCCAGCAGTTCTGCTTATTATAACTATGGCTACACCTTC
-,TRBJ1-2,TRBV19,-,CASRLGGGYGYTF,TGTGCCAGCCGACTGGGCGGGGGCTATGGCTACACCTTC
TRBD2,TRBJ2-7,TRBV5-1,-,CASSLGLAGTSSYEQYF,TGCGCCAGCAGCTTGGGGCTAGCGGGGACGAGCTCCTACGAGCAGTACTTC
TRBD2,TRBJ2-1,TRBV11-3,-,CASSVTGTSANNEQFF,TGTGCCAGCAGCGTTACCGGGACTAGCGCTAACAATGAGCAGTTCTTC
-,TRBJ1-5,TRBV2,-,CASSSNTGVWPQHF,TGTGCCAGCAGTTCCAATACAGGAGTCTGGCCCCAGCATTTT
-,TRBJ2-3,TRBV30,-,CAWNIALTDAMTDTQYF,TGTGCCTGGAATATCGCCCTGACGGACGCTATGACAGATACGCAGTATTTT
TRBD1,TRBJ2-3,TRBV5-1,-,CASSLGQGAQYF,TGCGCCAGCAGCTTGGGCCAGGGGGCGCAGTATTTT
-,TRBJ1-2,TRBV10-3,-,CAISERGVNGYTF,TGTGCCATCAGTGAAAGGGGAGTAAATGGCTACACCTTC
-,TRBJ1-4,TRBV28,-,CATLDINEKLFF,TGTGCCACCCTGGACATTAATGAAAAACTGTTTTTT
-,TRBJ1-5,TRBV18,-,CASSPTHSSNQPQHF,TGTGCCAGCTCACCAACTCATAGCAGCAATCAGCCCCAGCATTTT
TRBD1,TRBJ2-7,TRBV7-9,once,CASSLKGQSSYEQYF,TGTGCCAGCAGCTTAAAGGGACAGAGCTCCTACGAGCAGTACTTC
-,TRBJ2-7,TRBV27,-,CASSLSEGGLPYEQYF,TGTGCCAGCAGTTTATCGGAAGGGGGGCTTCCCTACGAGCAGTACTTC
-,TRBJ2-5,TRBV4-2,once,CASSQTGTSFQETQYF,TGTGCCAGCAGCCAGACCGGGACAAGTTTCCAAGAGACCCAGTACTTC
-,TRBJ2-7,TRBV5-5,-,CASSLPGPYEQYF,TGTGCCAGCAGCCTTCCGGGACCCTACGAGCAGTACTTC
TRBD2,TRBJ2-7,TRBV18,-,CASSPLTGLPAYEQYF,TGTGCCAGCTCACCACTCACGGGACTACCAGCCTACGAGCAGTACTTC
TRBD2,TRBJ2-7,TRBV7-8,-,CASSLASGLGYEQYF,TGTGCCAGCAGCTTAGCTTCCGGACTAGGGTACGAGCAGTACTTC
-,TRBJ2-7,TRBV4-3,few,CASSQVSEAYEQYF,TGCGCCAGCAGCCAAGTATCCGAGGCCTACGAGCAGTACTTC
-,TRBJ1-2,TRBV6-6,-,CASSYLDRKADGYTF,TGTGCCAGCAGTTACCTAGACAGGAAGGCGGATGGCTACACCTTC
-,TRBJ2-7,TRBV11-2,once,CASSLVKGETYEQYF,TGTGCCAGCAGCTTAGTTAAGGGGGAGACCTACGAGCAGTACTTC
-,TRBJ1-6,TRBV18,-,CASSPQGYNSPLHF,TGTGCCAGCTCACCCCAGGGGTACAATTCACCCCTCCACTTT
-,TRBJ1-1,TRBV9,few,CASSVGTVNTEAFF,TGTGCCAGCAGCGTAGGGACAGTTAACACTGAAGCTTTCTTT